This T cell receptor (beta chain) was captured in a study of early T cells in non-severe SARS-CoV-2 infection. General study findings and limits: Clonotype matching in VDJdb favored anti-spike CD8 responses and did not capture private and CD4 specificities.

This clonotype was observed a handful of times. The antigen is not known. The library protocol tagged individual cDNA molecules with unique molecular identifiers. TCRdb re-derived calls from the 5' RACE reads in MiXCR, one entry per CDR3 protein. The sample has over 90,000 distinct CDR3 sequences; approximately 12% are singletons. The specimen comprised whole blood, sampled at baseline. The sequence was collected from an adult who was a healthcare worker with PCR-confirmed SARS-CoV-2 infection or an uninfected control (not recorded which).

CDR3 sequence reads: CSASGATEVGEQFF. The DNA of the CDR3 is TGCAGTGCTAGTGGAGCGACCGAGGTTGGTGAGCAGTTCTTC. The chain is built from TRBV20-1 and TRBJ2-1; D unresolved. V was trimmed by 3 bases and J by 9 bases, leaving 18 bases between them. The CDR3 covers 14 residues. Germline V gene sequence: CDR1 DFQATT, CDR2 SNEGSKA (reference sequence).